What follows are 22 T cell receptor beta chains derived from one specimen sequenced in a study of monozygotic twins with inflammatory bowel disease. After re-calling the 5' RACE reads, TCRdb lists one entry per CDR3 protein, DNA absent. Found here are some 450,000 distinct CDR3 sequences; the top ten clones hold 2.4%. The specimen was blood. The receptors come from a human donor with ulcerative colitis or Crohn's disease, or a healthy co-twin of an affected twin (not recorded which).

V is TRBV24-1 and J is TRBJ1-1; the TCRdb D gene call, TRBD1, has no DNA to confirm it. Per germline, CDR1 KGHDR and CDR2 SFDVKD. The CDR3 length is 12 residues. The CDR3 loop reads CATSDNRGEAFF.

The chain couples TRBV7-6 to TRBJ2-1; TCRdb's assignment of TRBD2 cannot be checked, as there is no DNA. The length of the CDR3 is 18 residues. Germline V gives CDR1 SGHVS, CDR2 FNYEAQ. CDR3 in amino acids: CASSLVSPSVSSYNEQFF.

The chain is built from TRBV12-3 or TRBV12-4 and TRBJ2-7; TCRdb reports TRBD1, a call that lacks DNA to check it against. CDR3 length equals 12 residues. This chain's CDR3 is CASRVETGATDF.

The CDR3 is CASSFGGPTEAFF. The chain couples TRBV7-2 to TRBJ1-1. CDR1 is SGHTA, CDR2 FQGNSA, per germline. The CDR3 totals 13 residues.

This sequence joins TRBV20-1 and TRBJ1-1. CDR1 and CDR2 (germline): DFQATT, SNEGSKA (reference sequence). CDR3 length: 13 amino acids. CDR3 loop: CSASWRVNTEAFF.

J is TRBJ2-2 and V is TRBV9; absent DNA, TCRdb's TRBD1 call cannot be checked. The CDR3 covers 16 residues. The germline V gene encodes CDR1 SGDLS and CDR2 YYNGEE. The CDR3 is CASSPAGSLNTGELFF.

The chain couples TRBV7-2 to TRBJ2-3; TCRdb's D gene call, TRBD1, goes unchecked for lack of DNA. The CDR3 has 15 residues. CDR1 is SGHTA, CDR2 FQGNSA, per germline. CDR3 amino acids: CASSSWGRGTDTQYF.

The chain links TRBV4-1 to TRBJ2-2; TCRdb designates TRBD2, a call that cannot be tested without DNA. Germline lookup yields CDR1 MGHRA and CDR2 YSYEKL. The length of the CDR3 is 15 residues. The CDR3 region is CASSQDPRGSGELFF.

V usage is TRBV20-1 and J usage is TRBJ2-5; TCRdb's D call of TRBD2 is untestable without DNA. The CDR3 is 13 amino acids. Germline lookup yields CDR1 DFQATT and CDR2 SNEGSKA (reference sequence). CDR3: CSASGLAGETQYF.

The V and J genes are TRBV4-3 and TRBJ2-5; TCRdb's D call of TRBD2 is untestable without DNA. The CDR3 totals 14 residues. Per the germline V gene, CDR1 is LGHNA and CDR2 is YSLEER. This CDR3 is CASSQTLLAGLQYF.

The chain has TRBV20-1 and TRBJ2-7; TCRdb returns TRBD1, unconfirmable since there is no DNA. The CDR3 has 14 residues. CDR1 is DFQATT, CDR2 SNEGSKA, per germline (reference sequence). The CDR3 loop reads CSATGTGDLNEQYF.

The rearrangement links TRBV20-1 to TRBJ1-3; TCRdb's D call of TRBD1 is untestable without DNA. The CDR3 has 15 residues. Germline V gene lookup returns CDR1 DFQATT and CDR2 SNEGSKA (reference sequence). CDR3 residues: CSAQGTDHSGNTIYF.

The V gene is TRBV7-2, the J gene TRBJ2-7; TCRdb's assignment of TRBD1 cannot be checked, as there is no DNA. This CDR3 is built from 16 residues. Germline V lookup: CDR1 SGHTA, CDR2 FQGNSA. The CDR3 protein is CASSPQGQVYSYEQYF.

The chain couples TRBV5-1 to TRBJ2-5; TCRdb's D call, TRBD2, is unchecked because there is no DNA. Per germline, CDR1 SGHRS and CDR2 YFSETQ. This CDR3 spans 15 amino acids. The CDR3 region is CASQLGESSGETQYF.

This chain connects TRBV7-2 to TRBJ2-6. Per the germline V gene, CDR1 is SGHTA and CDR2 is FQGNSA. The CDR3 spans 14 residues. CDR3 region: CASSLDSGANVLTF.

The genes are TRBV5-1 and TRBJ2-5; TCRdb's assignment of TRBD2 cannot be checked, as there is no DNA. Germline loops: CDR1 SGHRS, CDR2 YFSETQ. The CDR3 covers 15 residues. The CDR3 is CASSFNLAGRETQYF.

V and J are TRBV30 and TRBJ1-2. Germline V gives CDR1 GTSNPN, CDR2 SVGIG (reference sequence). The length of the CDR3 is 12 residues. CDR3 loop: CAWSGQAYGYTF.

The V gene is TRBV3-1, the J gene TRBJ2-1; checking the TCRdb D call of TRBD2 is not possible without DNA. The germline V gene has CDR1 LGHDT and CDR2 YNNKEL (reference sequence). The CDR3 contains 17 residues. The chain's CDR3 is CASSQVGGGSSYNEQFF.

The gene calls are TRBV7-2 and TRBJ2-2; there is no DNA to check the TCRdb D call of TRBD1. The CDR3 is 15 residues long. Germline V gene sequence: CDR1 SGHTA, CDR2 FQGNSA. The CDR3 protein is CASSYSGGYTGELFF.

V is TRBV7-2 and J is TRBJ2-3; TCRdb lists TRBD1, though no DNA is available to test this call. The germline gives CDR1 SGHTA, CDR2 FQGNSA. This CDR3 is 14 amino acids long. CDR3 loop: CASSFGGNTDTQYF.

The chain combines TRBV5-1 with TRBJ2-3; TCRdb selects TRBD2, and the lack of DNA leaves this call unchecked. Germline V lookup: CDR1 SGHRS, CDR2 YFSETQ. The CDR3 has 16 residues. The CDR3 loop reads CASSLPGLAFTDTQYF.

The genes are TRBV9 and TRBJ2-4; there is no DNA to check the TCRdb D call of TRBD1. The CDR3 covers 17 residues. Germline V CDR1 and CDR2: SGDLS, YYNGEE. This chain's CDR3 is CASSVSSGGPAENIQYF. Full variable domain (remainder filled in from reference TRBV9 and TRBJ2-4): DSGVTQTPKHLITATGQRVTLRCSPRSGDLSVYWYQQSLDQGLQFLIQYYNGEERAKGNILERFSAQQFPDLHSELNLSSLELGDSALYFCASSVSSGGPAENIQYFGAGTRLSVL.